Each of the 4 T cell receptor beta chains below was sequenced from the same sample in a study of vaccination and CD4 T cells after COVID-19. The Oncomine TCR Beta short-read assay was applied to DNA of cultured CD4+ T cells. Using its own MiXCR run on the PCR reads, TCRdb lists one record per CDR3 protein. This table holds some 17,000 distinct CDR3 sequences, under 55% found once. These TCRs' antigens remain unknown. As to treatment: roughly 10-day PBMC culture with coronavirus spike peptide pools or control peptides (ViraFEST assay). This specimen was CD4+ T cells from blood, cultured in vitro, taken before SARS-CoV-2 vaccination. All receptors derive from a human donor who had recovered from COVID-19.

The rearrangement links TRBV6-5 to TRBJ1-6; the D gene is possibly TRBD1 (5 bases). This CDR3 is 15 amino acids long. Germline lookup yields CDR1 MNHEY and CDR2 SVGAGI. V dropped 0 bases and J dropped 10 bases, with 13 bases sitting between them. The CDR3 coding sequence is TGTGCCAGCAGTTACTCCACGGGGACGAGCTCACCCCTCCACTTT. This codes for CASSYSTGTSSPLHF.

There are a few counts of this clonotype. The chain uses TRBV2 and TRBJ1-5, with TRBD1 matching 9 bases. After removal of 4 bases from V and 5 bases from J, the junction contained 3 bases not matched to a gene. The CDR3 covers 14 residues. Germline V CDR1 and CDR2: SNHLY, FYNNEI. CDR3 sequence reads: CASSADRGYQPQHF. Written as DNA, the CDR3 is TGTGCCAGCAGTGCTGACAGGGGGTATCAGCCCCAGCATTTT.

This clonotype was seen a few times. The chain couples TRBV6-1 to TRBJ1-1; D gene uncertain. This CDR3 region has 11 residues. Germline V gene lookup returns CDR1 MNHNS and CDR2 SASEGT. Trimming removed 5 bases at V and 6 bases at J, with 7 bases between. The DNA of the CDR3 is TGTGCCAGCAGTCGACCGCCTGAAGCTTTCTTT. Amino acids: CASSRPPEAFF.

This chain uses TRBV6-1 with TRBJ1-1, with TRBD1 matching 10 bases. Germline values: CDR1 MNHNS, CDR2 SASEGT. The CDR3 extends over 15 amino acids. V lost 5 bases to trimming and J lost 11 bases; unmatched junction nucleotides: 14. The CDR3 region is CASSPGTGEVAGAFF. The CDR3 DNA reads as TGTGCCAGCAGTCCCGGGACAGGGGAAGTGGCAGGGGCTTTCTTT.